This T cell receptor (beta chain) was identified during a study of T cell changes during pregnancy in multiple sclerosis. TCRdb's table, derived via immunoSEQ multiplex PCR, lists solely in-frame clones and lacks some. The table has about 100,000 clones, approximately 89% seen once. Germline V lookup: CDR1 SEHNR, CDR2 FQNEAQ (reference sequence). Trimming removed 5 bases from V and 6 bases from J, with 17 bases in between. This CDR3 is 14 amino acids long. The chain carries TRBV7-9 and TRBJ2-7; D is possibly TRBD1 (6 bases). Sample: peripheral blood, taken after pregnancy. The TCR sequence derives from a female donor with multiple sclerosis, enrolled in a pregnancy study. CDR3 nucleotide sequence: TGTGCCAGCAGCCCCCCCCTGGACAGCGCCGAGCAGTACTTC. This encodes CASSPPLDSAEQYF.